Below, 22 T cell receptor beta chains from the same sample are listed, as sequenced in a study of T cells in Graves' hyperthyroidism and ophthalmopathy. From RNA transcripts, TCR beta CDR3 regions were amplified. An initial round of RT-PCR targeting the TCR CDR3 relied on the HTBI primer set. Using its own MiXCR run on the multiplex PCR reads, TCRdb lists one record per CDR3 protein. The sample contains over 500,000 distinct CDR3 sequences, roughly 45% of which appear only once. Sequencing was performed on peripheral blood or thyroid tissue (not recorded which). These receptor sequences come from an adult woman with Graves' disease, either hyperthyroidism or ophthalmopathy (not recorded which).

There are a few counts of this clonotype. The chain employs TRBV10-3 and TRBJ1-1; D gene uncertain. The ends were cut back, 0 bases at V and 5 bases at J, with 7 bases in the middle. CDR3 size: 13 residues. Germline loops: CDR1 ENHRY, CDR2 SYGVKD. CDR3 DNA sequence: TGTGCCATCAGTGAGTCAAGGGTTACTGAAGCTTTCTTT. The encoded protein is CAISESRVTEAFF.

The chain employs TRBV6-5 and TRBJ1-5; D unresolved. The CDR3 totals 15 residues. The germline gives CDR1 MNHEY, CDR2 SVGAGI. Trimming stripped 2 bases from V and 5 bases from J, with 13 bases between. The CDR3 here is CASSYPDPRDQPQHF. CDR3 sequence (DNA): TGTGCCAGCAGTTACCCAGACCCGAGGGATCAGCCCCAGCATTTT.

The chain uses TRBV6-5 and TRBJ2-7; D not resolved. V lost 6 bases to trimming and J lost 5 bases, with 8 bases between them. The CDR3 has 11 residues. Germline loops: CDR1 MNHEY, CDR2 SVGAGI. CDR3 DNA: TGTGCCAGCAGAACTCAGCACGAGCAGTACTTC. Protein product: CASRTQHEQYF.

This clonotype was observed a handful of times. This chain connects TRBV6-6 to TRBJ1-3; D remains ambiguous. V dropped 4 bases and J dropped 1 base, with 11 bases sitting between them. Germline V lookup: CDR1 MNHNY, CDR2 SVGAGI (reference sequence). This CDR3 is 15 amino acids long. In DNA, the CDR3 is TGTGCCAGCAGTTTCGTGCTAAGGTCTGGAAACACCATATATTTT. Translating gives CASSFVLRSGNTIYF.

The gene calls are TRBV29-1 and TRBJ2-2; D is perhaps TRBD1 (5 bases). Germline V gene sequence: CDR1 SQVTM, CDR2 ANQGSEA. The germline V and J ends were trimmed by 1 base and 4 bases, with 10 bases remaining between them. The CDR3 has 14 amino acids. The CDR3 reads CSVEGGTGTGELFF. The CDR3 DNA reads TGCAGCGTTGAAGGGGGAACAGGCACCGGGGAGCTGTTTTTT.

Turning to this clonotype: Relative to the germline gene, one junction end is altered; a read error may explain this. The V gene is TRBV5-1, the J gene TRBJ1-6, with 7 nucleotides matching TRBD1. From germline, CDR1 is SGHRS and CDR2 YFSETQ. The CDR3 extends over 15 amino acids. The CDR3, as DNA: TGCGCCGGCAGCTTGATGGGACAGAAGAAAGAACCCCTCCACTTT. Its translation: CAGSLMGQKKEPLHF.

There are many counts of this clonotype. The chain has TRBV6-6 and TRBJ1-6; no clear D gene. Germline V CDR1 and CDR2: MNHNY, SVGAGI (reference sequence). Between the trimmed V and J ends, which lost 2 bases and 9 bases, there was a span of 11 bases. This CDR3 spans 14 amino acids. DNA of the CDR3: TGTGCCAGCAGTTACGTCGGGGAGACTTCACCCCTCCACTTT. This encodes CASSYVGETSPLHF.

This chain connects TRBV25-1 to TRBJ2-1; tentatively, D is TRBD2 (5 bases). Germline V lookup: CDR1 MGHDK, CDR2 SYGVNS. The CDR3 loop spans 16 amino acids. V was trimmed by 5 bases and J by 4 bases, leaving 18 bases between them. CDR3: CASSSPSEVRYNEQFF. CDR3 coding DNA: TGTGCCAGCAGTTCCCCTTCGGAGGTCCGGTACAATGAGCAGTTCTTC.

Remarks on this clonotype: With a much larger clone just one base away, this may be a read error. The J gene is TRBJ2-7, the V gene TRBV29-1, with 13 bases lining up with TRBD2. V lost 4 bases to trimming and J lost 4 bases; unmatched junction nucleotides: 10. This CDR3 has 16 amino acids. The germline V gene has CDR1 SQVTM and CDR2 ANQGSEA. The CDR3 nucleotides are TGCAGCGTTGGATCCGGGACTAGCGGGACGAGGTACGAGCAGTACTTC. This gives the protein CSVGSGTSGTRYEQYF.

Details on this clonotype: The junction does not match germline at one end; this may be a read error. The V call is TRBV12-3 or TRBV12-4, the J call TRBJ1-2, with D perhaps TRBD1 (6 bases). This CDR3 has 13 residues. The CDR3 sequence is CASSTSGAYGCTF. The CDR3 nucleotides read TGTGCCAGCAGTACCTCAGGGGCGTACGGCTGCACCTTC.

V gene TRBV15 combines with J gene TRBJ2-5; 8 bases are shared with TRBD2. Germline loops: CDR1 LNHNV, CDR2 YYDKDF (reference sequence). V dropped 4 bases and J dropped 4; count of bases not matched to a gene: 8. The CDR3 is 15 residues long. DNA of the CDR3: TGTGCCACCAGCATTTTCCGGGGGGGTGGAGAGACCCAGTACTTC. As protein: CATSIFRGGGETQYF.

This clonotype was seen only a few times. CDR3 amino acids: CASNGGAGANVLTF. The CDR3 region has the DNA TGTGCCAGTAATGGGGGAGCTGGGGCCAACGTCCTGACTTTC. The chain recombines TRBV19 with TRBJ2-6, with D perhaps being TRBD1 or TRBD2 (5 bases each). This CDR3 is built from 14 residues. Germline V gives CDR1 LNHDA, CDR2 SQIVND (reference sequence). Between the trimmed V and J ends, which lost 7 bases and 2 bases, there was a span of 9 bases.

A word on this clonotype: This could be a read error, since a much larger clone is one nucleotide away. The rearrangement joins TRBV7-9 to TRBJ2-1; no firm D call. CDR1 and CDR2 (germline): SEHNR, FQNEAQ (reference sequence). V was shortened by 1 base and J by 8 bases, with 15 bases between the two germline ends. The CDR3 spans 15 residues. This chain's CDR3 is CASSLESPLYHEQFF. The CDR3 DNA reads as TGTGCCAGCAGCTTAGAAAGCCCCCTATACCATGAGCAGTTCTTC.

The chain employs TRBV5-1 and TRBJ2-3; the D is unclear. This CDR3 region has 13 residues. Trimming shortened V by 5 bases and J by 2 bases, and 9 bases separated the two germline ends. Germline CDR1 and CDR2: SGHRS and YFSETQ. As DNA, the CDR3 is TGCGCCAGCAGTCCAGACCTCACAGATACGCAGTATTTT. Translated, it gives CASSPDLTDTQYF.

This clonotype occurred a few times. CDR3 bases: TGCGCCAGCAGGCCTAAACGGGAGGCCTACGAGCAGTACTTC. Protein: CASRPKREAYEQYF. The J gene is TRBJ2-7, the V gene TRBV10-2; 7 bases are a match to TRBD2. Germline V CDR1 and CDR2: WSHSY, SAAADI. V gave up 6 bases and J gave up 2 bases; unmatched junction bases: 7. The CDR3 sequence is 14 residues long.

The chain recombines TRBV25-1 with TRBJ2-5; 9 bases are a match to TRBD1. CDR3 size: 15 residues. The V gene's germline CDR1 is MGHDK and CDR2 SYGVNS. J gave up 5 bases and V 8 bases, and 12 bases lay outside the gene matches. The CDR3 nucleotides read TGTGCCAGCTCCTCCGGGACAGGGTTGTCGGAGACCCAGTACTTC. Translating it yields CASSSGTGLSETQYF.

The J gene is TRBJ1-1, the V gene TRBV12-3 or TRBV12-4, with a weak D call TRBD1 (5 bases). Trimming pared 7 bases from V and 1 base from J, leaving 16 bases between. The CDR3 runs to 15 residues. The CDR3 region is CASTLRGGANTEAFF. The DNA of the CDR3 is TGTGCCAGCACCCTCCGGGGCGGAGCGAACACTGAAGCTTTCTTT.

V and J are TRBV6-2 or TRBV6-3 and TRBJ2-5, with D unresolved. This CDR3 is 10 amino acids long. Germline V gives CDR1 MNHEY, CDR2 SVGEGT. V was clipped by 8 bases and J by 4 bases, with 5 bases between them. CDR3 residues: CASWGETQYF. The CDR3 nucleotides read TGTGCCAGCTGGGGAGAGACCCAGTACTTC.

Many counts were recorded for this clonotype. The rearrangement joins TRBV29-1 to TRBJ2-5; D perhaps matches TRBD2 (5 bases). CDR3 size: 11 residues. V dropped 4 bases and J dropped 5 bases, with 8 bases sitting between them. Germline V gene lookup returns CDR1 SQVTM and CDR2 ANQGSEA. The CDR3 reads CSVGGGETQYF. The CDR3 coding sequence is TGCAGCGTTGGCGGAGGCGAGACCCAGTACTTC.

This clonotype was detected only a few times. This chain's CDR3 is CASSDHILGGYTF. CDR3 DNA: TGTGCCAGCAGTGACCATATTCTGGGAGGCTACACCTTC. This chain links TRBV12-3 or TRBV12-4 with TRBJ1-2; D unresolved. V lost 5 bases and J 8 bases, leaving 15 bases between the germline ends. The CDR3 length is 13 residues.

This clonotype was detected many times. V gene TRBV7-2 combines with J gene TRBJ2-5; 7 bases line up with TRBD2. After removal of 4 bases from V and 4 bases from J, the junction contained 9 bases not matched to a gene. Germline CDR1 is SGHTA and CDR2 is FQGNSA. The CDR3 sequence is 15 residues long. The CDR3 nucleotides are TGTGCCAGCAGCTCCCCTCCGGGGGGAGGAGAGACCCAGTACTTC. Translating gives CASSSPPGGGETQYF. The whole variable domain, remainder taken from reference TRBV7-2 and TRBJ2-5, is GAGVSQSPSNKVTEKGKDVELRCDPISGHTALYWYRQSLGQGLEFLIYFQGNSAPDKSGLPSDRFSAERTGGSVSTLTIQRTQQEDSAVYLCASSSPPGGGETQYFGPGTRLLVL.

The rearrangement uses TRBV7-9 and TRBJ2-2, with D perhaps given as TRBD1 or TRBD2 (6 bases each). CDR3 size: 14 residues. Trimming cost V 8 bases and J 7 bases, with 17 bases left between them. Germline assignment: CDR1 SEHNR and CDR2 FQNEAQ (reference sequence). CDR3 nucleotide sequence: TGTGCCAGCCTCGGGGGCAGGGTCGACGGGGAGCTGTTTTTT. This encodes CASLGGRVDGELFF.